This is a list of T cell receptor beta chains from one sample in a study of T cell repertoires in cytomegalovirus infection. These receptors are not linked to any known antigen. One entry per CDR3 protein results from TCRdb running MiXCR on the reads. Of approximately 770,000 distinct CDR3 sequences in the sample, almost 30% are singletons; the top ten hold about an eighth. The sequencing used cultured CD8+ T cells from PBMCs, collected from culture after CMV antigen stimulation. The origin of the receptors is a human donor in good health (CMV status not recorded). Some clones in this sample may be carry-over from other donors' samples. The CDR3 runs from the conserved cysteine through the conserved F or W. The order of the fields is J gene, D gene, V gene, clone size, CDR3 DNA, CDR3 protein. A D gene is named only where the DNA matches it firmly. Some rows have no size entry. The others give once, few or many, or a class for an expanded clone.

>TRBJ1-5|TRBD1|TRBV4-1|many
TGCGCCAGCAGCCCCCGGGACAGGGATAATCAGCCCCAGCATTTT
CASSPRDRDNQPQHF
>TRBJ1-3|-|TRBV20-1|few
TGCAGTGCTAGAGGCACCGCCTCTGGAAACACCATATATTTT
CSARGTASGNTIYF
>TRBJ1-4|-|TRBV5-1|few
TGCGCCAGCAGCTTGGCGGACAGTAATGAAAAACTGTTTTTT
CASSLADSNEKLFF
>TRBJ2-1|-|TRBV6-5|-
TGTGCCAGCAGTCGAGGGGGGGTAGCGTTCTTC
CASSRGGVAFF
>TRBJ2-7|-|TRBV7-6|many
TGTGCCAGCAGCTTAGAAGGTCAGGCCTACGAGCAGTACTTC
CASSLEGQAYEQYF
>TRBJ2-7|-|TRBV29-1|-
TGCAGCGTTGAAGGCGGTCCTGACGAGCAGTACTTC
CSVEGGPDEQYF
>TRBJ1-2|TRBD1|TRBV14|few
TGTGCCAGCAGCCCTTCGGACAGGTCAGCTCTCTATGGCTACACCTTC
CASSPSDRSALYGYTF
>TRBJ1-3|-|TRBV2|-
TGTGCCAGCAGTGAGAGGGGTCACTCTGGAAACACCATATATTTT
CASSERGHSGNTIYF
>TRBJ1-5|-|TRBV7-9|few
TGTGCCAGCAGCGCGACATCTTTGCCCCAGCATTTT
CASSATSLPQHF
>TRBJ1-2|TRBD1|TRBV27|-
TGTGCCAGCAGCCTACGACAGGGGGCCTTGGGCTATGGCTACACCTTC
CASSLRQGALGYGYTF
>TRBJ1-6|TRBD1|TRBV7-6|few
TGTGCCAGCAGCAAATTAGGGACAGGGAAAATTTCACCCCTCCACTTT
CASSKLGTGKISPLHF
>TRBJ2-7|TRBD2|TRBV7-6|few
TGTGCCAGCACTAGCGGGGAGTCCTACGAGCAGTACTTC
CASTSGESYEQYF
>TRBJ2-5|-|TRBV7-2|-
TGTGCCAGCAGCTTTCCCCCGGGCGGGACCTTTCAAGAGACCCAGTACTTC
CASSFPPGGTFQETQYF
>TRBJ2-1|TRBD1|TRBV6-1|-
TGTGCCAGCAGCTCTTGGACAGGCCTATACAATGAGCAGTTCTTC
CASSSWTGLYNEQFF
>TRBJ2-3|TRBD2|TRBV6-1|-
TGTGCCAGCAGTGAAATTGAGGGACTACACGGCACAGATACGCAGTATTTT
CASSEIEGLHGTDTQYF
>TRBJ1-1|-|TRBV6-5|-
TGTGCCAGCAGTTACGCCATGAACACTGAAGCTTTCTTT
CASSYAMNTEAFF
>TRBJ2-1|-|TRBV7-6|-
TGTGCCAGCAGCTTAAGGTCCCCGGGGTCCAGGTGGAATGAGCAGTTCTTC
CASSLRSPGSRWNEQFF
>TRBJ2-1|-|TRBV6-1|-
TGTGCCAGCAGTGAAGGATTAGGGGGGCCGGAGCAGTTCTTC
CASSEGLGGPEQFF
>TRBJ1-5|-|TRBV27|few
TGTGCCAGCAGTCGGACAGCCAGCAATCAGCCCCAGCATTTT
CASSRTASNQPQHF
>TRBJ2-2|-|TRBV7-6|-
TGTGCCAGCACCCCCCCGGGCGGGGAGCTGTTTTTT
CASTPPGGELFF
>TRBJ2-7|TRBD2|TRBV7-6|-
TGTGCCAGCAGCGCCCCGGGACTAGCGGGGGACGAGCAGTACTTC
CASSAPGLAGDEQYF
>TRBJ1-2|-|TRBV6-6|-
TGTGCCAGCAGTTTTCAGTCTAACTATGGCTACACCTTC
CASSFQSNYGYTF
>TRBJ1-1|TRBD1|TRBV29-1|few
TGCAGCGTTGATCTAATGGGACAGGGGAACACTGAAGCTTTCTTT
CSVDLMGQGNTEAFF
>TRBJ1-2|-|TRBV20-1|few
TGCAGTGCTAGAAAACCCAGGGACTCCAGGAGCGATGGCTACACCTTC
CSARKPRDSRSDGYTF
>TRBJ2-1|-|TRBV28|few
TGTGCCAGCAGTTTCGACGAGACGTCTCTCGATGAGCAGTTCTTC
CASSFDETSLDEQFF